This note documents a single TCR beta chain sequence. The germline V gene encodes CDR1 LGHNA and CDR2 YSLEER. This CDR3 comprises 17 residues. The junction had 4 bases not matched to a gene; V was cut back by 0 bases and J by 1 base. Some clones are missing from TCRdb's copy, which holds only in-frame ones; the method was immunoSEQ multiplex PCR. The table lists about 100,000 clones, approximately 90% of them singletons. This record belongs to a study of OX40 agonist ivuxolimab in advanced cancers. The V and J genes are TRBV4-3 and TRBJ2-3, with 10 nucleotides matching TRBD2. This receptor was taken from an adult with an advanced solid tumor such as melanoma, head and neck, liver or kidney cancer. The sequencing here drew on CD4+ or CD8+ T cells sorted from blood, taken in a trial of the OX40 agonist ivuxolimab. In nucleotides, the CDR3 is TGCGCCAGCAGCCAAGATAGCCTAGCGGGGGGCACAGATACGCAGTATTTT. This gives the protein CASSQDSLAGGTDTQYF.